This T cell receptor (beta chain) emerged from a study of T cell responses to AZD1222 COVID-19 vaccine (dated by TCRdb to the early 2020s). The study in broad terms: A total of over 230 trial participants underwent TCR sequencing, of whom some 210 received two doses of AZD1222 and about 25 received two doses of the MenACWY control vaccine. Trial participants were enrolled into age subgroups of 18-55, 56-69 and 70-plus years, which contained roughly 150, 30 and 60 TCR-sequenced participants, respectively. The investigation overall reported the following: Participants were mostly white British and included more females than males, and it was suggested by the authors that clonal diversity may have been underestimated. The whole spike protein was spanned by vaccine-associated CD4 TCRs, and dominant responses were seen in regions 160-218 and 743-854. The 56-69-year group was small, and its depth increase did not reach significance, likely because of low power. Conclusions about previously exposed vaccinees are limited, since just five to seven AZD1222 recipients were seropositive for SARS-CoV-2 at baseline. Reportedly, almost half of the unique spike-specific TCRs recognized epitopes lying outside the regions that are mutated in the B.1.351 and B.1.1.7 variants. No day 14 peak-response samples were available, so repertoires were characterized only after the peak T cell response. After two AZD1222 doses, both the breadth and the depth of spike-specific TCRs were significantly higher than at day 0 and than in MenACWY recipients.

Concerning this clone itself: Its antigen is still unknown. Base qualities are missing; no much larger clone stands one base away.

Read against the paper, the sample's time point label means: about 28 days (+/-7) after the second vaccine dose. AZD1222 recipients whose second dose came at about 4 weeks and those whose second dose came at about 12 weeks were combined into one group, since spike-specific TCR depth and breadth did not differ between the two schedules. Vaccinee samples came from UK trials COV001 and COV002, including a single-blind randomized controlled phase 2/3 trial of AZD1222 (ChAdOx1 nCoV-19) in healthy adults. Trial participant PBMC samples were collected at day 0 and day 28 after the second dose for TCRbeta chain sequencing. The CDR3 regions of human TCRbeta chains were analyzed by immunosequencing. The paper's processing steps were these. Repertoire TCRs were matched against a reference library of SARS-CoV-2-specific TCRs generated with the MIRA antigen-specificity platform. Breadth was defined as the fraction of unique TCRs that were SARS-CoV-2-associated, and depth was defined as the fraction of total T cells that were SARS-CoV-2-associated. Using the MIRA data, each spike-specific TCR was mapped to the spike region that the TCR reacts to and placed in a CD4 or CD8 class. Log10-transformed breadth and depth values were compared by one-way ANOVA with Sidak's multiple comparisons tests. Here the immuneACCESS table is served through TCRdb, limited to in-frame sequences with V and J called. Missing clones are a known gap in these copies; in checked studies unresolved V genes cover under half, and the rest lacks a known reason. V and J calls and clone size are those listed in that table; D and trimming were worked out from the DNA. The sample profile shows about 160,000 clones; 92% of them were found once. 1% to 1.4% of the sample is held by the ten biggest clonotypes.

From a lookup of the germline V gene, CDR1 and CDR2 are SGHAT and FQNNGV. V is pared back by 5 bases and J by 2 bases, with 12 bases lying between the germline termini. The CDR3 contains 14 residues, cysteine and phenylalanine counted. Only the CDR3 DNA stays, 42 bases, in frame from base 1. The chain is assembled from TRBV11-2 and TRBJ1-2; no confident D gene assignment can be made. The TCR was taken from an adult who received the AZD1222 COVID-19 vaccine. Sequenced here: peripheral blood, sampled 28 days after the second AZD1222 dose. The DNA reads TGTGCCAGCAGCCCAAGCGTGGAAAACTATGGCTACACCTTC. The resulting protein is CASSPSVENYGYTF.